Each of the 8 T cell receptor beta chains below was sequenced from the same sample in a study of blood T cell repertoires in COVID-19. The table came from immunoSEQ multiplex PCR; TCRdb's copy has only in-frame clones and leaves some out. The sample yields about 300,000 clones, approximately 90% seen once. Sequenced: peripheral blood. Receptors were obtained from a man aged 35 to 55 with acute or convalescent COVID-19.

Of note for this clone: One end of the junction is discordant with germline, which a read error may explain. CDR3 DNA sequence: TGTGTCAGCAGTTCCCCAGGACAGCCCCAGCATTTT. Its translation is CVSSSPGQPQHF. This rearrangement joins TRBV28 to TRBJ1-5, with D uncertain. The CDR3 length is 12 residues. The germline V gene has CDR1 MDHEN and CDR2 SYDVKM.

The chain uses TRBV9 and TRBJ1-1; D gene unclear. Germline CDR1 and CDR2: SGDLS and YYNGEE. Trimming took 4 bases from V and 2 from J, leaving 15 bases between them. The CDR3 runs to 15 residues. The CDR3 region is CASSPEGGYNTEAFF. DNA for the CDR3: TGTGCCAGCAGCCCAGAAGGAGGCTATAACACTGAAGCTTTCTTT.

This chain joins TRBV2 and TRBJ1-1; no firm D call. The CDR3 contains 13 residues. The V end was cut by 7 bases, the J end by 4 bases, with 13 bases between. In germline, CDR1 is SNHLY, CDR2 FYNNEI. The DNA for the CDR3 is TGTGCCAGCAACCTCGGGGTCGGCACTGAAGCTTTCTTT. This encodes CASNLGVGTEAFF.

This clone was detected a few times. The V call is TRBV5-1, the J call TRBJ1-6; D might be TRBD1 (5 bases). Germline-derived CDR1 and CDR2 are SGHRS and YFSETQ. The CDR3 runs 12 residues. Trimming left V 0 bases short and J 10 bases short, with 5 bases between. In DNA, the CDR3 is TGCGCCAGCAGCTTGGGGGGCTCACCCCTCCACTTT. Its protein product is CASSLGGSPLHF. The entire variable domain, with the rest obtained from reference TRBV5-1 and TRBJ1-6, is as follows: KAGVTQTPRYLIKTRGQQVTLSCSPISGHRSVSWYQQTPGQGLQFLFEYFSETQRNKGNFPGRFSGRQFSNSRSEMNVSTLELGDSALYLCASSLGGSPLHFGNGTRLTVT.

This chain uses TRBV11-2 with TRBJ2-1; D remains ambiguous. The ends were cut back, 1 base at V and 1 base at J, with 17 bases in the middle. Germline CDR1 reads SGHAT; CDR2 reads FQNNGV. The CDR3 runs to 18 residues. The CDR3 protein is CASSLGQPFELSYNEQFF. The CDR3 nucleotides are TGTGCCAGCAGCTTAGGCCAACCCTTTGAACTTTCCTACAATGAGCAGTTCTTC.

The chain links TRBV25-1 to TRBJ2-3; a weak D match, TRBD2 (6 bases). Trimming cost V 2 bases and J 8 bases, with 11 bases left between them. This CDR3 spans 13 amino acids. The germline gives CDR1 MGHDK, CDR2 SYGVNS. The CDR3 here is CASSEGGRGTQYF. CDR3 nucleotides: TGTGCCAGCAGTGAAGGAGGGAGAGGTACGCAGTATTTT. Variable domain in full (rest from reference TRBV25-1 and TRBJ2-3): EADIYQTPRYLVIGTGKKITLECSQTMGHDKMYWYQQDPGMELHLIHYSYGVNSTEKGDLSSESTVSRIRTEHFPLTLESARPSHTSQYLCASSEGGRGTQYFGPGTRLTVL.

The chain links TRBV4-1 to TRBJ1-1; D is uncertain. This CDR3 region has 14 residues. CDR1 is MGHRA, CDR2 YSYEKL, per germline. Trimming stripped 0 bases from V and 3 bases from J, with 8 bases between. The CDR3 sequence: CASSQDELYTEAFF. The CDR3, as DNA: TGCGCCAGCAGCCAAGATGAGTTATACACTGAAGCTTTCTTT.

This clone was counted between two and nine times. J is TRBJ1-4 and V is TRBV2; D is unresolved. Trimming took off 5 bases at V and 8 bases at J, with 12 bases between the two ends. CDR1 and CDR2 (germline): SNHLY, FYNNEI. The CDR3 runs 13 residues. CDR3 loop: CASSMWSQEKLFF. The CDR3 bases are TGTGCCAGCAGTATGTGGTCTCAGGAAAAACTGTTTTTT.